This T cell receptor (beta chain) was identified during a study of radiation and T cells in renal cell carcinoma. General observations from the study: Dominant CDR3 motifs were more common in irradiated tumors than controls.

Concerning this clone itself: The antigen remains undetermined.

Method: immunoSEQ multiplex PCR; TCRdb's copy keeps in-frame clones and lacks some. This sample has 15,000 or so clones; around 62% occur once, and the top ten carry 17%. Specified treatment: treatment-naive control, cytoreductive nephrectomy. Treatment-naive patients without radiation supplied the control tumors at nephrectomy. Clear cell pathology was present in this patient's renal cell carcinoma. V lost 6 bases to trimming and J lost 3 bases, with 18 bases between them. The CDR3 has 16 amino acids. Germline V CDR1 and CDR2: MNHNY, SVGAGI (reference sequence). The sequenced sample was tumor tissue, obtained from a patient whose treatment was nephrectomy without radiotherapy. The source is a man in his 60s with renal cell carcinoma. The chain uses TRBV6-6 and TRBJ2-1, with a weak D call TRBD2 (6 bases). CDR3 DNA: TGTGCCAGCAGGGGGGGAGAACTAGCAAACTACAATGAGCAGTTCTTC. Its translation: CASRGGELANYNEQFF.